This T cell receptor beta chain was identified in a study of patients and donors after allogeneic stem cell transplantation. MiXCR, run by TCRdb on the RT-PCR reads, gives a single entry per CDR3 protein. Of tens of thousands of distinct CDR3 sequences listed, roughly 15% are singletons. The length of the CDR3 is 13 residues. The trim removed 6 bases at V and 7 bases at J, leaving 3 bases unmatched. Germline loops: CDR1 SEHNR, CDR2 FQNEAQ (reference sequence). The sample was blood, either unsorted or a sorted T cell fraction (not recorded which). V usage is TRBV7-9 and J usage is TRBJ2-1; 10 bases match TRBD2. This clonotype was sampled from a human donor who was either an allogeneic HSCT recipient or a stem cell or donor lymphocyte infusion donor (not recorded which). It is not recorded whose cells these are; they may come from a transplant donor. The CDR3 coding sequence is TGTGCCAGCAGGAGCGGGAGGGCGAATGAGCAGTTCTTC. Amino acid sequence: CASRSGRANEQFF. The full variable domain, its missing parts supplied by reference TRBV7-9 and TRBJ2-1, is DTGVSQNPRHKITKRGQNVTFRCDPISEHNRLYWYRQTLGQGPEFLTYFQNEAQLEKSRLLSDRFSAERPKGSFSTLEIQRTEQGDSAMYLCASRSGRANEQFFGPGTRLTVL.